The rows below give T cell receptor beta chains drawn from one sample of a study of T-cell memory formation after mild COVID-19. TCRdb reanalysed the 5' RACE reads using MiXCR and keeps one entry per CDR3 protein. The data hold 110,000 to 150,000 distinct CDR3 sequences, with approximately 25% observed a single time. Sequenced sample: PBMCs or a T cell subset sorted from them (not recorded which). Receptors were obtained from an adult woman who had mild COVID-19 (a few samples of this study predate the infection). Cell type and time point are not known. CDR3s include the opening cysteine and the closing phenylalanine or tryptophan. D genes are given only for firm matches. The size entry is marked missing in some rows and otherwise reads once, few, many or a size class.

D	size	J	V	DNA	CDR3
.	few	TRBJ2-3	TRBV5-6	TGTGCCAGCAGCGGGGGCCCAGATACGCAGTATTTT	CASSGGPDTQYF
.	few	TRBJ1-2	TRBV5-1	TGCGCCAGCAGCTTGGACCAGCTTAACTATGGCTACACCTTC	CASSLDQLNYGYTF
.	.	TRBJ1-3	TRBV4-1	TGCGCCAGCAGCCAAGTAGGGGCATCTGGAAACACCATATATTTT	CASSQVGASGNTIYF
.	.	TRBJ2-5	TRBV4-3	TGCGCCAGCAGCCAATTAAGGGGGGGCCAAGAGACCCAGTACTTC	CASSQLRGGQETQYF
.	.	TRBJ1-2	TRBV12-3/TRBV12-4	TGTGCCATCCCGCTGGCAGGGGATGGCTACACCTTC	CAIPLAGDGYTF
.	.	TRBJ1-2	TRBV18	TGTGCCAGCTCACCAGGTTTGACTAACTATGGCTACACCTTC	CASSPGLTNYGYTF
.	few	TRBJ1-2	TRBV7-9	TGTGCCAGCAGCCGGGCAGACCCGAATAACTACACCTTC	CASSRADPNNYTF
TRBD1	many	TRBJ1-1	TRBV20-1	TGCAGTGCCTCAGGGGGGATGGACACTGAAGCTTTCTTT	CSASGGMDTEAFF
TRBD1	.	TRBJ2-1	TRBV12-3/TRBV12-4	TGTGCCAGCAGTAAGGACAGGAGCCTCTACAATGAGCAGTTCTTC	CASSKDRSLYNEQFF
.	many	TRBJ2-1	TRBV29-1	TGCAGCGTTGTAACGGGGGCCGACTACAATGAGCAGTTCTTC	CSVVTGADYNEQFF
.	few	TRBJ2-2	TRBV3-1	TGTGCCAGCAGCCCTGAGCCATATACCGGGGAGCTGTTTTTT	CASSPEPYTGELFF
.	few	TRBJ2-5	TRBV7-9	TGTGCCAGCAGCTCTCCTCAGGGGATGAAGGGTGAGACCCAGTACTTC	CASSSPQGMKGETQYF
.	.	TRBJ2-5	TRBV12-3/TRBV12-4	TGTGCCAGCAGTTCAGACAGTCGAAAGACCCAGTACTTC	CASSSDSRKTQYF
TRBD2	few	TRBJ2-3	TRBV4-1	TGCGCCAGCAGCCAAGCCGGAGCGGGGATCACAGATACGCAGTATTTT	CASSQAGAGITDTQYF
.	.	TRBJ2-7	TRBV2	TGTGCCAGCTTCGACGGCACCTACGAGCAGTACTTC	CASFDGTYEQYF
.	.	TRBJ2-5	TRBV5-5	TGTGCCAGCAGCTTGGTCGGTCGCAGGGGGAGGGAGGAGACCCAGTACTTC	CASSLVGRRGREETQYF
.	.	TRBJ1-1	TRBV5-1	TGCGCCAGCAGCTTGACAGGGTACGGCACTGAAGCTTTCTTT	CASSLTGYGTEAFF
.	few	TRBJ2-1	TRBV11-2	TGTGCCAGCAGCTTATTGGACTGGAACAATGAGCAGTTCTTC	CASSLLDWNNEQFF
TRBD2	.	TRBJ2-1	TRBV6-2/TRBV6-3	TGTGCCAGCAGTTACAAACTAGCGGGAGTCGGCTACAATGAGCAGTTCTTC	CASSYKLAGVGYNEQFF
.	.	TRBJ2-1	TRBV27	TGTGCCAGCAGTCGACCCGGGCCCGTCTATGAGCAGTTCTTC	CASSRPGPVYEQFF
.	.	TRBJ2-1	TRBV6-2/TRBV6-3	TGTGCCAGCAGTTACTCGATAATGGAGAATGAGCAGTTCTTC	CASSYSIMENEQFF
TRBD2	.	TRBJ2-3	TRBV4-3	TGCGCCAGCAGCCCCCTAGCGGGAGCTGATACGCAGTATTTT	CASSPLAGADTQYF
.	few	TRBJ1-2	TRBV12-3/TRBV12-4	TGTGCCAGCAGTTCCAGGGTAGGGTATGGCTACACCTTC	CASSSRVGYGYTF
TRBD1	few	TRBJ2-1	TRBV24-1	TGTGCCACCAGTGATTCAGGGGGTGAGCAGTTCTTC	CATSDSGGEQFF
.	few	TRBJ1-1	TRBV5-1	TGCGCCAGCAGCCCGAATTTTGGGGCGGACACTGAAGCTTTCTTT	CASSPNFGADTEAFF
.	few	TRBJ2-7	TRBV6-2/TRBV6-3	TGTGCCAGCTGCAAAATGGACCCGGGGGAGCAGTACTTC	CASCKMDPGEQYF
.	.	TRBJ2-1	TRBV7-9	TGTGCCAGCCCCGAAGGACCCAATGAGCAGTTCTTC	CASPEGPNEQFF
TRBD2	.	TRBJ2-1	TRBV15	TGTGCCACCAGCAGAGATGCGACTAGCGGGGGAGTTGGCAGTGAGCAGTTCTTC	CATSRDATSGGVGSEQFF
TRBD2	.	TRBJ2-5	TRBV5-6	TGTGCCAGCAGCTTACTAGCGGGGGATCTCCAAGAGACCCAGTACTTC	CASSLLAGDLQETQYF
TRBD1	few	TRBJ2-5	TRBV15	TGTGCCACCAGCAGAGCTGCGGGACAGGGTGGCGAGACCCAGTACTTC	CATSRAAGQGGETQYF
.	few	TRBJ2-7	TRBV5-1	TGCGCCAGCAGCTTGGCCCCCGACGGGACCTACGAGCAGTACTTC	CASSLAPDGTYEQYF
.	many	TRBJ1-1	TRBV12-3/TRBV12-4	TGTGCCAGCAGTCCCGCCACTGAAGCTTTCTTT	CASSPATEAFF
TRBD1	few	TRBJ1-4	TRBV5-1	TGCGCCAGCAGCTTCTTAACAGGGGGAAATGAAAAACTGTTTTTT	CASSFLTGGNEKLFF
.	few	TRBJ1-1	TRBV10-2	TGCGCCAGCAGTGAGGACCTGGACCTTGAAGCTTTCTTT	CASSEDLDLEAFF
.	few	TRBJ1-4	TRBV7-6	TGTGCCAGCAGCTTATATGGTAGCGGGGGAGACGCCTACTCGTGGGAAAAACTGATTTTT	CASSLYGSGGDAYSWEKLIF
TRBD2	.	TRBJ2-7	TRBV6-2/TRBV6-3	TGTGCCAGCAGTGGAGCGGGAGCACCCCACGAGCAGTACTTC	CASSGAGAPHEQYF
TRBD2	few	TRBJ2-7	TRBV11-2	TGTGCCAGCAGGGAGGCGGGAGACTACGAGCAGTACTTC	CASREAGDYEQYF
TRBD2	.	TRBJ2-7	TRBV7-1	TGTGCCAGCAGCTCGTGGGGGGGGGAGCAGTACTTC	CASSSWGGEQYF
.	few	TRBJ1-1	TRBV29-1	TGCAGCGTTGTGTTAGAGCGAGCTTTCTTT	CSVVLERAFF
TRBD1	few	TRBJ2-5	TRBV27	TGTGCCAGCAGTCTACACCGGGACAGGGAGGTTGAGACCCAGTACTTC	CASSLHRDREVETQYF
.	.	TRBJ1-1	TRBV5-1	TGCGCCAGCAGCTTGGAGGGGGACTACACTGAAGCTTTCTTT	CASSLEGDYTEAFF
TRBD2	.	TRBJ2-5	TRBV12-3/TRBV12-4	TGTGCCAGCAGCCCGGGACTAGCGGGGGGGCAAGAGACCCAGTACTTC	CASSPGLAGGQETQYF
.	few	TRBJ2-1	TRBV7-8	TGTGCCAGTTATCAGGCCTACAATGAGCAGTTCTTC	CASYQAYNEQFF
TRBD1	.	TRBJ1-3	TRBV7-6	TGTGCCAGCAGCACAGGGCGGACAGGGGCGACTGGAAACACCATATATTTT	CASSTGRTGATGNTIYF
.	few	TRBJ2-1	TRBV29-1	TGCAGCGTTCGATCCGACGGAGCCTACAATGAGCAGTTCTTC	CSVRSDGAYNEQFF
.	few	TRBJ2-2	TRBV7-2	TGTGCCAGCAGCCCCTCTATCTGGGCGAACACCGGGGAGCTGTTTTTT	CASSPSIWANTGELFF
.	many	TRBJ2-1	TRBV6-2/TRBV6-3	TGTGCCAGCAGTTACTCGGAAACGGGGGTCTACAATGAGCAGTTCTTC	CASSYSETGVYNEQFF
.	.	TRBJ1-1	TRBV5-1	TGCGCCAGCAGCTTTAAGGGGAACACTGAAGCTTTCTTT	CASSFKGNTEAFF
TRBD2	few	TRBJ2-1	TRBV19	TGTGCCAGTAGTATCTCTCGGACTAGCGGCCCCTACAATGAGCAGTTCTTC	CASSISRTSGPYNEQFF
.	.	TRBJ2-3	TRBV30	TGTGCCTGGGAACCCCGACATGGGACAGATACGCAGTATTTT	CAWEPRHGTDTQYF
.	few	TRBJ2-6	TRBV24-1	TGTGCCACCAGTGATTCAAGACAGTACCTCTCTGGGGCCAACGTCCTGACTTTC	CATSDSRQYLSGANVLTF
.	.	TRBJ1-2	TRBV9	TGTGCCAGCAGCGTAGCCGGGCAGACCTACTATGGCTACACCTTC	CASSVAGQTYYGYTF
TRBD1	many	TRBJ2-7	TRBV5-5	TGTGCCAGCAGCTTGGGGGGGACAGGGGACCCCTCTTTCTACGAGCAGTACTTC	CASSLGGTGDPSFYEQYF
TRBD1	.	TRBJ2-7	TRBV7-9	TGTGCCAGCAGCCACAGGGGATACTACGAGCAGTACTTC	CASSHRGYYEQYF
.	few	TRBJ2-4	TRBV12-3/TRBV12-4	TGTGCCAGCAGTTTGTACAGCCAGCCGATGGACATTCAGTACTTC	CASSLYSQPMDIQYF
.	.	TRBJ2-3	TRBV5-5	TGTGCCAGCAGCCGCGATACAAGGCGCACAGATACGCAGTATTTT	CASSRDTRRTDTQYF
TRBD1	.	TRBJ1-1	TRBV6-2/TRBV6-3	TGTGCCAGCACCGCCGGGGACAGGCAAGCTTTCTTT	CASTAGDRQAFF
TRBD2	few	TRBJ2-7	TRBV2	TGTGCCAGCAGTGGGGGGGGAAGTGGGAGCTTCTACGAGCAGTACTTC	CASSGGGSGSFYEQYF
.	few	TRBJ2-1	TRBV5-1	TGCGCCAGCAGCAGAAGGGGAAATGAGCAGTTCTTC	CASSRRGNEQFF